This entry lists 27 T cell receptor beta chains sequenced from one sample in a study of control samples from healthy donors and cancer patients. The repertoire was sequenced with immunoSEQ multiplex PCR; TCRdb's copy has only in-frame clones and lacks some. The data contain tens of thousands of clones, about 89% of them seen just once; the ten biggest clones take up 9.5%. The source material was PBMCs. The receptors stem from a woman between 50 and 59 years old with colorectal cancer.

This clone appeared a single time. V gene TRBV4-3 combines with J gene TRBJ2-2; 7 bases match TRBD2. Losses at the gene ends were 0 bases for V and 0 bases for J; bases not matched to a gene: 10. The CDR3 is 19 amino acids. Germline CDR1 and CDR2: LGHNA and YSLEER. CDR3 sequence reads: CASSQDVGWAGANTGELFF. The CDR3 DNA follows: TGCGCCAGCAGCCAAGATGTTGGGTGGGCGGGGGCGAACACCGGGGAGCTGTTTTTT.

The chain is built from TRBV13 and TRBJ2-1, with 9 nucleotides matching TRBD1. The CDR3 runs to 16 residues. Germline CDR1 and CDR2: PRHDT and FYEKMQ (reference sequence). Unmatched junction bases numbered 7, after V lost 5 bases and J lost 2 bases. CDR3 residues: CASSRSQGATYNEQFF. CDR3 nucleotides: TGTGCCAGCAGCCGATCACAGGGGGCCACCTACAATGAGCAGTTCTTC.

The rearrangement uses TRBV27 and TRBJ1-1; D might be TRBD1 (5 bases). Germline values: CDR1 MNHEY, CDR2 SMNVEV (reference sequence). V shed 5 bases and J shed 1 base, with 11 bases lying between them. The CDR3 runs to 14 residues. CDR3 sequence (DNA): TGTGCCAGCAGTCATGGGGGGAGGAACACTGAAGCTTTCTTT. Translation gives CASSHGGRNTEAFF.

This clone was seen a few times. A read error may explain this, as a much larger clone is one base away. The chain combines TRBV5-1 with TRBJ1-2, with D possibly TRBD1 on 5 matching bases. The CDR3 runs 13 residues. Per germline, CDR1 SGHRS and CDR2 YFSETQ. This chain's CDR3 is CARSLVGGDGYTF. The CDR3 nucleotides read TGCGCCCGCAGCTTGGTCGGGGGGGATGGCTACACCTTC.

The V call is TRBV24-1, the J call TRBJ2-5, with D hard to call. Germline-derived CDR1 and CDR2 are KGHDR and SFDVKD. The V gene lost 7 bases and the J gene lost 4 bases, with 12 bases spanning the gap. The CDR3 loop spans 13 amino acids. In nucleotides, the CDR3 is TGTGCCACCAGGAATTCTCAGCTAGAGACCCAGTACTTC. Translating it yields CATRNSQLETQYF.

The CDR3 region is CASSPDSNYGYTF. The CDR3 DNA sequence: TGTGCCAGCAGCCCAGACTCGAACTATGGCTACACCTTC. This chain joins TRBV7-8 and TRBJ1-2; D is uncertain. Between the trimmed V and J ends, which lost 5 bases and 2 bases, there was a span of 9 bases. The CDR3 is 13 residues long. The germline CDR1 and CDR2 sequences are SGHVS and FQNEAQ.

The gene calls are TRBV30 and TRBJ1-6, with D unclear. The CDR3 spans 12 residues. CDR1 and CDR2 (germline): GTSNPN, SVGIG (reference sequence). V was shortened by 2 bases and J by 7 bases, with 6 bases between the two germline ends. CDR3 region: CAWSLTNSPLHF. DNA of the CDR3: TGTGCCTGGAGTCTCACAAATTCACCCCTCCACTTT.

This clone was picked up a small number of times. The genes are TRBV21-1 and TRBJ1-2; TRBD1 is the table's D call, not checked against the DNA. TRBV21-1 is an annotated pseudogene. CDR3 length: 15 amino acids. CDR3 sequence (DNA): TGTGCCAGCAGCAAAGGACAGCTAACTAACTATGGCTACACCTTC. Translation: CASSKGQLTNYGYTF.

The rearrangement uses TRBV2 and TRBJ1-2, with TRBD1 matching over 10 bases. Germline-derived CDR1 and CDR2 are SNHLY and FYNNEI. The V segment lost 4 bases and the J segment 8 bases; nucleotides outside the gene matches: 7. The CDR3 covers 14 residues. DNA for the CDR3: TGTGCCAGCAGTGGCGACAGGGGGCGGGAGGGCTACACCTTC. It specifies CASSGDRGREGYTF.

V usage is TRBV6-5 and J usage is TRBJ2-7; a possible D gene is TRBD1 (6 bases). Trimming took off 6 bases at V and 0 bases at J, with 15 bases between the two ends. CDR1 and CDR2 (germline): MNHEY, SVGAGI. The CDR3 has 15 amino acids. The CDR3 bases are TGTGCCAGCAGGGTACAGGGCTTGGCCTCCTACGAGCAGTACGTC. Protein product: CASRVQGLASYEQYV.

The chain uses TRBV11-3 and TRBJ2-3; no clear D gene. The CDR3 consists of 15 residues. V lost 5 bases and J 3 bases, leaving 15 bases between the germline ends. Looked up from germline, CDR1 is SGHNT and CDR2 is YENEEA. The CDR3 reads CASSPSYPPTDTQYF. CDR3 bases: TGTGCCAGCAGCCCGTCGTACCCGCCGACAGATACGCAGTATTTT.

J is TRBJ2-7 and V is TRBV5-1; perhaps TRBD1 as D (5 bases). CDR3 size: 15 residues. V was clipped by 3 bases and J by 3 bases, with 16 bases between them. CDR1 is SGHRS, CDR2 YFSETQ, per germline. This CDR3 reads CASSSGQGDHYEQYV. The CDR3, as DNA: TGCGCCAGCAGCTCGGGTCAGGGTGATCACTACGAGCAGTACGTC.

This clone was seen a single time. This chain connects TRBV5-6 to TRBJ1-2; TRBD1 matches 10 bases. The CDR3 consists of 15 residues. V was clipped by 3 bases and J by 4 bases; unmatched bases: 6. CDR1 is SGHDT, CDR2 YYEEEE, per germline. The CDR3 loop reads CASSSWDRGAYGYTF. CDR3 DNA sequence: TGTGCCAGCAGCTCATGGGACAGGGGTGCCTATGGCTACACCTTC.

This chain joins TRBV7-2 and TRBJ2-2; maybe TRBD1 (5 bases). Between the trimmed V and J ends, which lost 1 base and 0 bases, there was a span of 9 bases. Germline CDR1 SGHTA, CDR2 FQGNSA. CDR3 length: 16 residues. The chain's CDR3 is CASSLGTGANTGELFF. The DNA of the CDR3 is TGTGCCAGCAGCTTAGGTACAGGAGCGAACACCGGGGAGCTGTTTTTT. The full variable domain, in which reference TRBV7-2 and TRBJ2-2 provide the parts outside the CDR3, is GAGVSQSPSNKVTEKGKDVELRCDPISGHTALYWYRQSLGQGLEFLIYFQGNSAPDKSGLPSDRFSAERTGGSVSTLTIQRTQQEDSAVYLCASSLGTGANTGELFFGEGSRLTVL.

Of note for this clone: Other DNA variants within this sample encode the same CDR3. The rearrangement links TRBV19 to TRBJ1-6; 8 nucleotides agree with TRBD1. With 4 bases clipped from V and 3 bases from J, the junction kept 5 bases outside the gene matches. Germline lookup yields CDR1 LNHDA and CDR2 SQIVND (reference sequence). The CDR3 has 16 residues. Here the CDR3 reads CASSTRDRGYNSPLHF. DNA of the CDR3: TGTGCCAGTAGTACAAGAGACAGGGGCTATAATTCACCCCTCCACTTT.

In DNA form, the CDR3 reads TGCGCCAGCAGCCAAGGTGGACAGGGGGATCAGCCCCAGCATTTT. Translated, it gives CASSQGGQGDQPQHF. J is TRBJ1-5 and V is TRBV5-1; TRBD1 matches 10 bases. Per germline, CDR1 SGHRS and CDR2 YFSETQ. This CDR3 comprises 15 residues. J lost 5 bases, V lost 4 bases, and 6 bases had no gene match.

The J gene is TRBJ2-2, the V gene TRBV5-4; D gene ambiguous. CDR3 size: 12 residues. Germline CDR1 is SGHNT and CDR2 is YYREEE (reference sequence). Trimming took 4 bases from V and 5 from J, leaving 6 bases between them. CDR3 bases: TGTGCCAGCAGCCTGACAACCGGGGAGCTGTTTTTT. Translating gives CASSLTTGELFF. The whole variable domain, remainder taken from reference TRBV5-4 and TRBJ2-2, is ETGVTQSPTHLIKTRGQQVTLRCSSQSGHNTVSWYQQALGQGPQFIFQYYREEENGRGNFPPRFSGLQFPNYSSELNVNALELDDSALYLCASSLTTGELFFGEGSRLTVL.

The chain recombines TRBV2 with TRBJ1-5; 7 bases line up with TRBD1. V lost 8 bases, J lost 0 bases, and 4 bases stayed unmatched. The CDR3 is 14 amino acids. The germline V gene has CDR1 SNHLY and CDR2 FYNNEI. The CDR3 DNA reads as TGTGCCAGCGGACAGGTTGATAGCAATCAGCCCCAGCATTTT. Translation: CASGQVDSNQPQHF.

J is TRBJ2-2 and V is TRBV5-1; no clear D gene. Germline V gives CDR1 SGHRS, CDR2 YFSETQ. The germline V and J ends were trimmed by 0 bases and 0 bases, with 9 bases remaining between them. The CDR3 runs to 16 residues. In DNA, the CDR3 is TGCGCCAGCAGCTTGGGAGCGTTTTCGAACACCGGGGAGCTGTTTTTT. Its translation: CASSLGAFSNTGELFF.

This chain joins TRBV6-2 or TRBV6-3 and TRBJ1-2; no firm D call. Germline values: CDR1 MNHEY, CDR2 SVGEGT. The CDR3 loop spans 11 amino acids. V was cut by 6 bases and J by 8 bases, with 10 bases left in between. The CDR3 nucleotides read TGTGCCAGCAGCCGGGAATGGGGCTACACCTTC. Translated: CASSREWGYTF.

The rearrangement links TRBV5-4 to TRBJ2-5; 8 bases are a match to TRBD1. Trimming cost V 0 bases and J 5 bases; bases outside gene matches: 3. This CDR3 region has 14 residues. The germline V gene has CDR1 SGHNT and CDR2 YYREEE (reference sequence). CDR3 nucleotide sequence: TGTGCCAGCAGCTTGGCAGGGGGCGCGGAGACCCAGTACTTC. Its protein product is CASSLAGGAETQYF.

The chain joins TRBV30 to TRBJ1-1; 7 nucleotides agree with TRBD1. There are 14 residues in the CDR3. Germline assignment: CDR1 GTSNPN and CDR2 SVGIG (reference sequence). With V trimmed by 2 bases and J by 4 bases, 7 bases remained unmatched. The CDR3 here is CAWSTGQVGTEAFF. The CDR3, as DNA: TGTGCCTGGAGTACTGGACAGGTGGGCACTGAAGCTTTCTTT.

The rearrangement joins TRBV20-1 to TRBJ2-5, with 10 bases aligning to TRBD1. Trimming removed 3 bases from V and 2 bases from J; junction bases left unmatched: 6. The CDR3 is made up of 15 amino acids. CDR1 and CDR2 from the germline V gene are DFQATT and SNEGSKA (reference sequence). For the CDR3, the DNA is TGCAGTGCTAGTCCTCCGGGACAGGGGCAAGAGACCCAGTACTTC. Translated: CSASPPGQGQETQYF.

The chain joins TRBV12-3 or TRBV12-4 to TRBJ1-1; perhaps TRBD1 as D (6 bases). There are 13 residues in the CDR3. Trimming pared 3 bases from V and 5 bases from J, leaving 10 bases between. The DNA for the CDR3 is TGTGCCAGCAGTTTTGGGGGGCGGACTGAAGCTTTCTTT. This translates into CASSFGGRTEAFF.

The J gene is TRBJ2-3, the V gene TRBV24-1, with D unresolved. Trimming took off 4 bases at V and 0 bases at J, with 13 bases between the two ends. The CDR3 has 16 residues. The V gene's germline CDR1 is KGHDR and CDR2 SFDVKD. The CDR3 sequence: CATSDSVAPSTDTQYF. The CDR3 nucleotides read TGTGCCACCAGTGACTCCGTAGCCCCGAGCACAGATACGCAGTATTTT.

The sample holds one count of this clone. V is TRBV24-1 and J is TRBJ2-5, with D unclear. Trimming shortened V by 4 bases and J by 5 bases, and 10 bases separated the two germline ends. The germline V gene encodes CDR1 KGHDR and CDR2 SFDVKD. This CDR3 region has 13 residues. Here the CDR3 reads CATSEPDGETQYF. CDR3 coding DNA: TGTGCCACCAGTGAACCGGACGGGGAGACCCAGTACTTC.

The chain recombines TRBV7-9 with TRBJ2-5, with 11 bases that match TRBD1. The CDR3 runs 16 residues. CDR1 SEHNR and CDR2 FQNEAQ come from the germline V gene (reference sequence). V trimming: 5 bases; J trimming: 5 bases; junction bases outside the gene matches: 10. The CDR3 region is CASSVPGQGVSETQYF. The CDR3 region has the DNA TGTGCCAGCAGCGTACCGGGACAGGGGGTCAGTGAGACCCAGTACTTC.